Included here is one TCR beta chain sequence, with context. The sample comes from a study of OX40 agonist ivuxolimab in advanced cancers. Profiled with immunoSEQ multiplex PCR; TCRdb holds only in-frame clones, not every one. This sample has 55,000 to 70,000 clones, with approximately 85% found just once. The V end lost 5 bases, the J end lost 7 bases, and 15 bases lay between the germline ends. There are 14 residues in the CDR3. Per germline, CDR1 SGHVS and CDR2 FQNEAQ. This chain links TRBV7-8 with TRBJ2-1; weak D call: TRBD1 (6 bases). The origin of this receptor is an adult with an advanced solid tumor such as melanoma, head and neck, liver or kidney cancer. The sample in question was CD4+ or CD8+ T cells sorted from blood, obtained in a trial of the OX40 agonist ivuxolimab. The CDR3: CASSQNRVVNEQFF. CDR3 bases: TGTGCCAGCAGCCAGAACAGGGTTGTGAATGAGCAGTTCTTC.